Presented here are 8 T cell receptor beta chains from one specimen sequenced in a study of early T cells in non-severe SARS-CoV-2 infection. TCRdb passed the 5' RACE reads through MiXCR, listing each CDR3 protein once. The sample has approximately 70,000 distinct CDR3 sequences, approximately 13% seen once; the top ten hold about 2.5%. This specimen was whole blood, taken at baseline. The receptor source for this set is an adult who was a healthcare worker with PCR-confirmed SARS-CoV-2 infection or an uninfected control (not recorded which).

This clonotype was counted ten times or more. The chain combines TRBV2 with TRBJ2-7, with D tentatively TRBD1 (6 bases). Trimming shortened V by 7 bases and J by 2 bases, and 9 bases separated the two germline ends. CDR1 and CDR2 (germline): SNHLY, FYNNEI. The CDR3 is made up of 12 amino acids. The CDR3 nucleotides read TGTGCCAGCAACAGGGAAGCCTACGAGCAGTACTTC. It is translated as CASNREAYEQYF.

The gene calls are TRBV5-1 and TRBJ2-5; D is perhaps TRBD1 (7 bases). This CDR3 contains 17 residues. The V gene's germline CDR1 is SGHRS and CDR2 YFSETQ. The ends were cut back, 0 bases at V and 5 bases at J, with 20 bases in the middle. This chain's CDR3 is CASSLEGRAGGQETQYF. CDR3 bases: TGCGCCAGCAGCTTGGAGGGCCGGGCCGGGGGACAGGAGACCCAGTACTTC.

This clonotype was counted only a few times. The chain uses TRBV27 and TRBJ1-2; the match to TRBD1 covers 10 bases. V lost 5 bases to trimming and J lost 5 bases; unmatched junction nucleotides: 5. This CDR3 comprises 14 residues. The germline V gene has CDR1 MNHEY and CDR2 SMNVEV (reference sequence). In DNA form, the CDR3 reads TGTGCCAGCAGTCGATGGGACAGGGGTTATGGCTACACCTTC. Translating gives CASSRWDRGYGYTF.

Ten or more counts support this clonotype. Because the CDR3 is missing its conserved closing phenylalanine or tryptophan, this is likely a read error. The limits of the CDR3 on the DNA are not certain, so only TCRdb's listed CDR3 is given. The CDR3 region is CSARWGVV. The rearrangement joins TRBV20-1 to TRBJ1-2. Counting both end residues, the CDR3 totals 8 amino acids. Germline lookup yields CDR1 DFQATT and CDR2 SNEGSKA (reference sequence).

This clonotype was detected many times. This chain joins TRBV20-1 and TRBJ2-7; possibly TRBD2 for D (5 bases). The CDR3 length is 16 residues. Germline CDR1 is DFQATT and CDR2 is SNEGSKA (reference sequence). V lost 1 base and J 3 bases, leaving 19 bases between the germline ends. The CDR3, as DNA: TGCAGTGCTAGAGCAGGCCCTTCCGGGAACAGCTACGAGCAGTACTTC. This gives the protein CSARAGPSGNSYEQYF.

Only a few counts were recorded for this clonotype. V gene TRBV6-4 combines with J gene TRBJ1-5, with D unclear. Per the germline V gene, CDR1 is MRHNA and CDR2 is SNTAGT. Deletions cut 11 bases from V and 3 bases from J, with 11 bases between. The CDR3 has 12 residues. In DNA form, the CDR3 reads TGTGCCCCTGGACGGCACAATCAGCCCCAGCATTTT. It translates to CAPGRHNQPQHF.

This clonotype was observed a handful of times. This chain joins TRBV20-1 and TRBJ1-6, with 7 bases lining up with TRBD1. Germline values: CDR1 DFQATT, CDR2 SNEGSKA (reference sequence). J lost 0 bases, V lost 0 bases, and 5 bases had no gene match. CDR3 length equals 17 residues. CDR3 protein: CSAREGGLSSYNSPLHF. CDR3 nucleotides: TGCAGTGCTAGAGAAGGGGGCCTGAGCTCCTATAATTCACCCCTCCACTTT.

In its sample, this clonotype was seen a few times. The chain couples TRBV18 to TRBJ1-5; no reliable D call. Trimming left V 2 bases short and J 4 bases short, with 9 bases between. CDR1 KGHSH and CDR2 LQKENI come from the germline V gene. The CDR3 has 14 residues. CDR3 region: CASSPSFGNQPQHF. In DNA form, the CDR3 reads TGTGCCAGCTCACCAAGTTTCGGAAATCAGCCCCAGCATTTT.